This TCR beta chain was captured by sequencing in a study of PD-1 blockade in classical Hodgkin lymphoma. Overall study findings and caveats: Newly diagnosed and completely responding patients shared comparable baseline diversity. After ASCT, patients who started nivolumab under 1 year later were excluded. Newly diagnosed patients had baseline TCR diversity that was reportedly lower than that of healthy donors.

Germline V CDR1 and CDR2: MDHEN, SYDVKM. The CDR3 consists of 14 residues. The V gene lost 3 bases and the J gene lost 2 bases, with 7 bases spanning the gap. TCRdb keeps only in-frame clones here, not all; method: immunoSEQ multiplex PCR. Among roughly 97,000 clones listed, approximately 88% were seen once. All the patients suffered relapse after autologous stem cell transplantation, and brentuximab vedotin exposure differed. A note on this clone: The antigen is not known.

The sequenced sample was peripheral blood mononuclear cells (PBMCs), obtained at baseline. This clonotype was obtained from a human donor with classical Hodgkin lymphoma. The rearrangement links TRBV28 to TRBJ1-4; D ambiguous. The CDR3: CASSFLRTNEKLFF. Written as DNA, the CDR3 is TGTGCCAGCAGTTTCCTTAGGACTAATGAAAAACTGTTTTTT.